This is a list of T cell receptor beta chains from one sample in a study of early T cells in non-severe SARS-CoV-2 infection. TCRdb reanalysed the 5' RACE reads using MiXCR and keeps one entry per CDR3 protein. The top ten clones hold around 4.7% of a sample with some 97,000 distinct CDR3 sequences, roughly 11% of them seen once. The specimen comprised whole blood, sampled at baseline. These receptors were collected from an adult who was a healthcare worker with PCR-confirmed SARS-CoV-2 infection or an uninfected control (not recorded which). Both conserved end residues are part of each CDR3. Fields, in order: clone size, D gene, V gene, J gene, CDR3 DNA, CDR3 protein. D genes are given only for firm matches. Clone size appears in some rows only: once, few, many, or a class for an expanded clone.

-	-	TRBV7-9	TRBJ1-2	TGTGCCAGCAGCCCCGGACAGAAAGCTAACTATGGCTACACCTTC	CASSPGQKANYGYTF
few	TRBD1	TRBV5-4	TRBJ2-1	TGTGCCAGCAGCTTAGGGACAGTTTACAATGAGCAGTTCTTC	CASSLGTVYNEQFF
few	TRBD1	TRBV6-1	TRBJ2-1	TGTGCCAGCCACGAACAGGGGGATTCGAATGAGCAGTTCTTC	CASHEQGDSNEQFF
-	-	TRBV19	TRBJ2-7	TGTGCCAGCCCCGACAGGACCTACGAGCAGTACTTC	CASPDRTYEQYF
-	TRBD2	TRBV2	TRBJ2-3	TGTGCCAGCAGGTTCGGGGGGAACGTTGCAGATACGCAGTATTTT	CASRFGGNVADTQYF
-	-	TRBV29-1	TRBJ1-1	TGCAGCGTCGACAGTATGAACACTGAAGCTTTCTTT	CSVDSMNTEAFF
many	TRBD1	TRBV7-6	TRBJ2-2	TGTGCCAGCAGCCTGGGGACAGGGAACACCGGGGAGCTGTTTTTT	CASSLGTGNTGELFF
-	-	TRBV27	TRBJ2-1	TGTGCCAGCAGTTTAGGTGAAGGGGCGGCGCAGCAGTTCTTC	CASSLGEGAAQQFF
few	TRBD1	TRBV6-1	TRBJ1-5	TGTGCCAGCAGTTTTCAGGGGGCGCTTGAGCCCCAGCATTTT	CASSFQGALEPQHF
many	-	TRBV12-3/TRBV12-4	TRBJ1-4	TGTGCCAGCAGTTCATCGACATCGCGGGATGAAAAACTGTTTTTT	CASSSSTSRDEKLFF
many	TRBD1	TRBV29-1	TRBJ2-2	TGCAGCGCACGGGACAGCGGAACCGGGGAGCTGTTTTTT	CSARDSGTGELFF
-	TRBD1	TRBV5-4	TRBJ2-7	TGTGCCAGCAGCTCGCCGACAGGGGACGCCTACGAGCAGTACTTC	CASSSPTGDAYEQYF
-	TRBD2	TRBV7-3	TRBJ2-2	TGTGCCAGCAGGATAGAAACTATCTTAGCGGGGTGGACCGGGGAGCTGTTTTTT	CASRIETILAGWTGELFF
-	-	TRBV19	TRBJ1-5	TGTGCCAGTTTTAATGGCAATCAGCCCCAGCATTTT	CASFNGNQPQHF
few	-	TRBV6-5	TRBJ1-5	TGTGCCAGCAGGCCACAGGGAAATCAGCCCCAGCATTTT	CASRPQGNQPQHF
-	-	TRBV20-1	TRBJ1-5	TGCAGTGCTAGAGTCGGCAGCAATCAGCCCCAGCATTTT	CSARVGSNQPQHF
many	-	TRBV5-4	TRBJ1-1	TGTGCCAGCAGCTTGGGGGGGGGCACTGAAGCTTTCTTT	CASSLGGGTEAFF
many	-	TRBV5-8	TRBJ2-7	TGTGCCAGCAGACGGGGGTACGAGCAGTACTTC	CASRRGYEQYF
-	-	TRBV18	TRBJ1-1	TGTGCCAGCTCACCGACGGGGAAACCAGCGGGCACTGAAGCTTTCTTT	CASSPTGKPAGTEAFF
-	-	TRBV13	TRBJ2-5	TGTGCCAGCAGCCCACGGACGATTGGAATTCAAGAGACCCAGTACTTC	CASSPRTIGIQETQYF
-	TRBD1	TRBV20-1	TRBJ1-4	TGCAGTGCCCCAGGACAGGCGAATGAAAAACTGTTTTTT	CSAPGQANEKLFF
-	-	TRBV20-1	TRBJ1-4	TGCAGTGCTAGAGGTCGCCAGGTGGGCGTTCATCGGTCTAATGAAAAACTGTTTTTT	CSARGRQVGVHRSNEKLFF
few	TRBD2	TRBV12-3/TRBV12-4	TRBJ2-7	TGTGCCAGCACCTGGAGTAGCGGGGGCGCCTACGAGCAGTACTTC	CASTWSSGGAYEQYF
-	TRBD1	TRBV11-1	TRBJ2-1	TGTGCCAGCAGCTTAGGCGACAGGGGAACCTACAATGAGCAGTTCTTC	CASSLGDRGTYNEQFF